A selection of T cell receptor beta chains follows, all from one sample in a study of blood T cell repertoires in COVID-19. The method was immunoSEQ multiplex PCR; TCRdb's version includes in-frame clones alone and lacks a portion of them. The sample gives about 150,000 clones, 79% of which show up once; about 8.6% is in the top ten. Sequences were obtained from peripheral blood. The receptors originated from a man in his forties or fifties with active or convalescent COVID-19. Each CDR3 is given with its conserved first and last residue. A D gene is named only where the DNA matches it firmly. Size is stated for part of the rows, as once, few or many counts, or as a class when the clone is expanded.

clone size	J gene	D gene	V gene	CDR3 protein	CDR3 DNA
NA	TRBJ2-1	TRBD1	TRBV7-3	CASSLDSGTVNEQFF	TGTGCCAGCAGCTTAGACTCCGGGACAGTTAATGAGCAGTTCTTC
NA	TRBJ2-3	NA	TRBV5-6	CASLKTGTDTQYF	TGTGCCAGCTTAAAGACAGGCACAGATACGCAGTATTTT
NA	TRBJ1-1	NA	TRBV6-5	CASSFDRPNTEAFF	TGTGCCAGCAGCTTTGACAGGCCGAACACTGAAGCTTTCTTT
NA	TRBJ2-5	TRBD1	TRBV7-2	CASSSYRGRETQYF	TGTGCCAGCAGCTCATACAGGGGTCGAGAGACCCAGTACTTC
NA	TRBJ1-5	NA	TRBV2	CASTTGKGQPQHF	TGTGCCAGCACTACAGGGAAAGGTCAGCCCCAGCATTTT
NA	TRBJ1-3	TRBD1	TRBV5-1	CASSQGGASGNTIYF	TGCGCCAGCAGCCAGGGGGGTGCCTCTGGAAACACCATATATTTT
NA	TRBJ2-2	NA	TRBV5-1	CASSLVDRNTGELFF	TGCGCCAGCAGCTTGGTGGACAGAAACACCGGGGAGCTGTTTTTT
NA	TRBJ1-1	TRBD1	TRBV19	CASAQGDRTEAFF	TGTGCCAGTGCACAGGGGGATCGGACTGAAGCTTTCTTT
NA	TRBJ2-3	TRBD2	TRBV3-1/TRBV3-2	CASSQQALAGGDTQYF	TGTGCCAGCAGCCAGCAGGCGCTAGCGGGAGGGGATACGCAGTATTTT
NA	TRBJ2-7	TRBD1	TRBV4-1	CASSLRPGQGLEQYF	TGCGCCAGCAGCCTACGACCGGGACAGGGCCTCGAGCAGTACTTC
NA	TRBJ2-5	TRBD1	TRBV24-1	CATSLPSGQGWEGGQYF	TGTGCCACCAGCCTGCCTTCGGGACAGGGTTGGGAGGGGGGCCAGTACTTC
once	TRBJ2-7	NA	TRBV5-6	CASSFGATLEQYF	TGTGCCAGCAGCTTTGGAGCTACCTTGGAGCAGTACTTC
NA	TRBJ2-3	TRBD1	TRBV27	CASSPWDRLTDTQYF	TGTGCCAGCAGTCCGTGGGACAGACTCACAGATACGCAGTATTTT
NA	TRBJ2-7	TRBD2	TRBV5-6	CASSVGTSGEQYF	TGTGCCAGCAGCGTGGGGACTAGCGGCGAGCAGTACTTC
NA	TRBJ2-5	NA	TRBV24-1	CATSDPRDRVASGTQETQYF	TGTGCCACCAGTGACCCCCGGGACAGGGTGGCTAGCGGGACCCAAGAGACCCAGTACTTC
NA	TRBJ2-7	TRBD1	TRBV18	CASSLDRGLREQYF	TGTGCCAGCTCACTGGACAGGGGGCTGAGAGAGCAGTACTTC
NA	TRBJ2-2	TRBD1	TRBV6-2/TRBV6-3	CASSSEPRQGGRTGELFF	TGTGCCAGCAGTTCCGAGCCCCGACAGGGGGGTAGGACCGGGGAGCTGTTTTTT
NA	TRBJ2-3	NA	TRBV24-1	CATSDLSGLSTDTQYF	TGTGCCACCAGTGATTTATCGGGACTTAGCACAGATACGCAGTATTTT
NA	TRBJ2-3	TRBD2	TRBV5-8	CASSLRYSGRPDTQYF	TGTGCCAGCAGCTTGCGGTATAGCGGGAGGCCAGATACGCAGTATTTT
NA	TRBJ2-5	NA	TRBV9	CASSVPRDTPLGTQYF	TGTGCCAGCAGCGTACCCCGGGACACTCCCCTGGGGACCCAGTACTTC
NA	TRBJ1-1	NA	TRBV2	CASSVRAGRTGAFF	TGTGCCAGCAGTGTTAGAGCTGGGAGAACTGGGGCTTTCTTT
NA	TRBJ1-1	NA	TRBV7-3	CASSFGQAFEAFF	TGTGCCAGCAGCTTCGGACAAGCGTTCGAAGCTTTCTTT
NA	TRBJ1-2	NA	TRBV2	CASSEGPGYGYTF	TGTGCCAGCAGTGAAGGGCCGGGTTATGGCTACACCTTC
NA	TRBJ2-7	TRBD1	TRBV6-5	CASGGWDSPYEQYF	TGTGCCAGCGGCGGTTGGGACAGTCCCTACGAGCAGTACTTC
few	TRBJ2-1	NA	TRBV19	CASMGEGYNEQFF	TGTGCCAGTATGGGAGAGGGCTACAATGAGCAGTTCTTC
NA	TRBJ1-2	TRBD1	TRBV3-1/TRBV3-2	CASSQPGQKNGYTF	TGTGCCAGCAGCCAACCGGGACAGAAGAATGGCTACACCTTC
NA	TRBJ2-7	NA	TRBV14	CASSPGAYEQYF	TGTGCCAGCAGCCCGGGTGCCTACGAGCAGTACTTC
NA	TRBJ2-1	TRBD2	TRBV3-1/TRBV3-2	CASSQNGASGRQFF	TGTGCCAGCAGCCAAAACGGTGCTAGCGGGCGGCAGTTCTTC
NA	TRBJ1-2	NA	TRBV19	CASSSAGDGYTF	TGTGCCAGTAGTAGCGCAGGGGATGGCTACACCTTC
NA	TRBJ1-2	TRBD1	TRBV6-5	CASSSFGQGYGYTF	TGTGCCAGCAGTTCGTTTGGACAGGGCTATGGCTACACCTTC
NA	TRBJ2-1	NA	TRBV9	CASSVEEWRSSYNEQFF	TGTGCCAGCAGCGTAGAGGAATGGAGGAGCTCCTACAATGAGCAGTTCTTC
NA	TRBJ2-3	NA	TRBV10-3	CATTGEEYSTDTQYF	TGTGCCACGACCGGGGAGGAGTATAGCACAGATACGCAGTATTTT
few	TRBJ1-1	NA	TRBV29-1	CSVVRAGTEAFF	TGCAGCGTTGTCAGGGCGGGGACTGAAGCTTTCTTT
NA	TRBJ2-7	NA	TRBV10-3	CAISARFPYEQYF	TGTGCCATCAGTGCGCGGTTCCCCTACGAGCAGTACTTC
NA	TRBJ2-5	NA	TRBV28	CASSLFSGYQETQYF	TGTGCCAGCAGTTTATTTTCAGGGTACCAAGAGACCCAGTACTTC
NA	TRBJ2-1	TRBD2	TRBV9	CASSPGLASNEQFF	TGTGCCAGTTCGCCGGGACTAGCCTCGAATGAGCAGTTCTTC
NA	TRBJ1-1	TRBD1	TRBV29-1	CSVDRGLDTEAFF	TGCAGCGTTGATAGGGGGCTGGACACTGAAGCTTTCTTT
NA	TRBJ2-7	NA	TRBV7-6	CASSEGDEQYF	TGTGCCAGCAGCGAAGGGGACGAGCAGTACTTC
NA	TRBJ1-2	NA	TRBV7-2	CASTLIRDYGYTF	TGTGCCAGCACCTTAATCAGGGATTATGGCTACACCTTC
NA	TRBJ1-1	TRBD1	TRBV6-5	CASSPDRTTEAFF	TGTGCCAGCAGCCCGGACAGGACCACTGAAGCTTTCTTT